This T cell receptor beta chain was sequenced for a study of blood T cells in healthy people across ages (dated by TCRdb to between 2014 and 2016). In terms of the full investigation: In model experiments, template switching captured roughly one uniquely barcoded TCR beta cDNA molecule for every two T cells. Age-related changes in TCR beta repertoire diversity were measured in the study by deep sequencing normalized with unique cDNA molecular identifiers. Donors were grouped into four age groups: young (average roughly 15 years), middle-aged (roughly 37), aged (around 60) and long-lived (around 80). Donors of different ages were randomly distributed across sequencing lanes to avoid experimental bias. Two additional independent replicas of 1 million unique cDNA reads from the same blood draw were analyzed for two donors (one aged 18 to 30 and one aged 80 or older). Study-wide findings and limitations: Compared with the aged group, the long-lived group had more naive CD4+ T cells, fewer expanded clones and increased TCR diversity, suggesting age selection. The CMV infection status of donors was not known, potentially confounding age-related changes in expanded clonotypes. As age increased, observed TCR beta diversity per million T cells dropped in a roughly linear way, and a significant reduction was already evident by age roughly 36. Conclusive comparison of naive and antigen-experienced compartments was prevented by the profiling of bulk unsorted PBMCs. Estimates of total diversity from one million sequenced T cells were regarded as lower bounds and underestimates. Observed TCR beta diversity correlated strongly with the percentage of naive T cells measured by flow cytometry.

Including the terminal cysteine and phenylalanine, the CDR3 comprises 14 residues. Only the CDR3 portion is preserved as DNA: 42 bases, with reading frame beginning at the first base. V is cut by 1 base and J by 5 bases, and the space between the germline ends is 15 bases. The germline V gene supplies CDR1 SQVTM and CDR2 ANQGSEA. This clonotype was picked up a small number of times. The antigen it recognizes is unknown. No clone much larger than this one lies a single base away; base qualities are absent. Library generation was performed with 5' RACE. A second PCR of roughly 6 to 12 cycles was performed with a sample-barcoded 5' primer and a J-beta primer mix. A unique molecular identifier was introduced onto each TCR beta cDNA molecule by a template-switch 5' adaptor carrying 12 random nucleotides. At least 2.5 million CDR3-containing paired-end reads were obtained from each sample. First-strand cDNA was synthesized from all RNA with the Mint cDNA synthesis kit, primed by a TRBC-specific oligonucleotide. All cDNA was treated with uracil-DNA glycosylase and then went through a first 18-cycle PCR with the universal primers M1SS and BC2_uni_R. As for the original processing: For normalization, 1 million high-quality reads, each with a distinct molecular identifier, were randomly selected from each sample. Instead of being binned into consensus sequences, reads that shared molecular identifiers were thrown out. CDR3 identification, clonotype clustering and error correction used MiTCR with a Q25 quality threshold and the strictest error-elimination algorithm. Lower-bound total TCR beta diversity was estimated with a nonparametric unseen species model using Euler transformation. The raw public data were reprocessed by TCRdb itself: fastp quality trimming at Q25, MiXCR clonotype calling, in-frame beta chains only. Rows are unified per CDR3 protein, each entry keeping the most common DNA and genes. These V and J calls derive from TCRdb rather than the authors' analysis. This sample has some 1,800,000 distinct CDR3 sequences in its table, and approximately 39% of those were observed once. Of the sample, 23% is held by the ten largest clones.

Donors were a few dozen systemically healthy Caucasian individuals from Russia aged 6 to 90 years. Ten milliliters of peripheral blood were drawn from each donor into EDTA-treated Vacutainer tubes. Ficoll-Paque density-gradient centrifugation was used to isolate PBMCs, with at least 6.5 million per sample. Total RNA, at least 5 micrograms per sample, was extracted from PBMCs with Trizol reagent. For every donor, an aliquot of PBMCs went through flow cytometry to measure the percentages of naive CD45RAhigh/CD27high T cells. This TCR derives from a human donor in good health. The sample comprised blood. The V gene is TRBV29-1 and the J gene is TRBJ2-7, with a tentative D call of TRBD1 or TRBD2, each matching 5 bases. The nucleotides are TGCAGCGTTGAAGGGCAGGGAGTCAGCGACGAGCAGTACTTC. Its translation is CSVEGQGVSDEQYF.